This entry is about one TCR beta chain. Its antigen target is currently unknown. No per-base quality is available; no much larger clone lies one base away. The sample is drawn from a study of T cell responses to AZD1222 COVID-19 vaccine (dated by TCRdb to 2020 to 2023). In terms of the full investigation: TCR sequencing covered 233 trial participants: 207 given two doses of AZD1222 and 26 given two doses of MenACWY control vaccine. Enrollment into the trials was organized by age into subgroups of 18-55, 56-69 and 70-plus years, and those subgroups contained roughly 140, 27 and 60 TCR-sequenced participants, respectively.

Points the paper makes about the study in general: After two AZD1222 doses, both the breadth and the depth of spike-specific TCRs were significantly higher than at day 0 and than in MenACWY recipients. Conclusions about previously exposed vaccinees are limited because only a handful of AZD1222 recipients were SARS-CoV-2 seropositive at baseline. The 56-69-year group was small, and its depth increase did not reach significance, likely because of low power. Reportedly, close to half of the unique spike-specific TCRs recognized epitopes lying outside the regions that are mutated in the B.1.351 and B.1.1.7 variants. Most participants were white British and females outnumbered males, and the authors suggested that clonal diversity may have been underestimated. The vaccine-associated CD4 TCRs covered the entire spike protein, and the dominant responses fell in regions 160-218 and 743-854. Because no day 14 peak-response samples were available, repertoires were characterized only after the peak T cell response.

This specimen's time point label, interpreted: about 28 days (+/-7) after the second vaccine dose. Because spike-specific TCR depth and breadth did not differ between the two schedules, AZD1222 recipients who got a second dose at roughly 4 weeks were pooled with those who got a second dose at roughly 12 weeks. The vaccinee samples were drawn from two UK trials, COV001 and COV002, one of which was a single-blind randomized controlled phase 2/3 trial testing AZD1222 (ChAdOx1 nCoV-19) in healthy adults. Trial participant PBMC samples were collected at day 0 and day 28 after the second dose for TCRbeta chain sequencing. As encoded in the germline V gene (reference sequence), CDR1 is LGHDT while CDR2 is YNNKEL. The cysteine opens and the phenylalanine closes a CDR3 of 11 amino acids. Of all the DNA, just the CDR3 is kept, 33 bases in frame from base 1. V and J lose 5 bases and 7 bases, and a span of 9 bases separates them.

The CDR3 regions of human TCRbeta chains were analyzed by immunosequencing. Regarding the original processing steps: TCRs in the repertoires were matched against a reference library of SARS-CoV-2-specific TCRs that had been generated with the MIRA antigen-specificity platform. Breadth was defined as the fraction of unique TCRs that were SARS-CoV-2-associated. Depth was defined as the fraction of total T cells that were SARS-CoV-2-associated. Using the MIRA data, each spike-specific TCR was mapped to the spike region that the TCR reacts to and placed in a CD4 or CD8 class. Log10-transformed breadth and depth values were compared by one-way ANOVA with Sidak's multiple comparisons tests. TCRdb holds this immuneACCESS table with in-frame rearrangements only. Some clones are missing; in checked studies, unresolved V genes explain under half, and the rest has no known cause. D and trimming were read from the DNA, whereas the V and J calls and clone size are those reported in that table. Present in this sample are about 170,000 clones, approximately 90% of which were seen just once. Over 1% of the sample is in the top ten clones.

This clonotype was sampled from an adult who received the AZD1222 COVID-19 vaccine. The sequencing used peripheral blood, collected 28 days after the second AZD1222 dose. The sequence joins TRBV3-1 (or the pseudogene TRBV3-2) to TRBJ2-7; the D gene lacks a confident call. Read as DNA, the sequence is TGTGCCAGCAGCACACTCTGGGAGCAGTACTTC. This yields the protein CASSTLWEQYF.